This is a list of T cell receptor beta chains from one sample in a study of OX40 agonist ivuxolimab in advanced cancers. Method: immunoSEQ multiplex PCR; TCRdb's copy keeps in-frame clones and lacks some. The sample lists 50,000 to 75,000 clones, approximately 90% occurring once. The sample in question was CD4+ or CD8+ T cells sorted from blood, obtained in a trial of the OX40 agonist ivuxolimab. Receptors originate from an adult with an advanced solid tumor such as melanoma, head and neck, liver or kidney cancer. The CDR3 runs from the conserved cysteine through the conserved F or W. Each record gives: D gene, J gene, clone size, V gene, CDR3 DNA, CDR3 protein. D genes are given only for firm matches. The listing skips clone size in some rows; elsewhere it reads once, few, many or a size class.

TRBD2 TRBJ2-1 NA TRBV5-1 TGCGCCAGCAGCACGGGCCCCTCAGCGGGAGTTGATGAGCAGTTCTTC CASSTGPSAGVDEQFF
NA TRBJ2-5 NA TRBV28 TGTGCCAGCAGTAAAAGCTGGGGCCGAGGGACCCAGTACTTC CASSKSWGRGTQYF
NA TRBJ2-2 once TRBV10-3 TGTGCCACCAGACAGGTTACCACCGGGGAGCTGTTTTTT CATRQVTTGELFF
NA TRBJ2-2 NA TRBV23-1 TGCGCCAGCAACCGGGCCGGGGAGCTGTTTTTT CASNRAGELFF
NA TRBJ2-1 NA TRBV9 TGTGCCAGCAGCACGACCTACAATGAGCAGTTCTTC CASSTTYNEQFF
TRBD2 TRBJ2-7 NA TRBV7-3 TGTGCCAGCAGCCCGCAACCGGGACTAGGCCACGAGCAGTACTTC CASSPQPGLGHEQYF
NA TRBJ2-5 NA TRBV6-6 TGTGCCAGCAGCAGGGCCCAGGGGCAGACCCAGTACTTC CASSRAQGQTQYF
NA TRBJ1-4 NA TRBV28 TGTGCCAGCAGTTTAGCGGGAGGGGTAGGGGGTAATGAAAAACTGTTTTTT CASSLAGGVGGNEKLFF
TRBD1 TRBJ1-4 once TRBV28 TGTGCCAGCAGTTTAAGGGGGCTGGAGAATGAAAAACTGTTTTTT CASSLRGLENEKLFF
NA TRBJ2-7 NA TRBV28 TGTGCCAGCAGCCCGTCGAGCGGCATTGTCTACGAGCAGTACTTC CASSPSSGIVYEQYF
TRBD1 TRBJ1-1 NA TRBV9 TGTGCCAGCAGCGATGGACAGGGTCACACTGAAGCTTTCTTT CASSDGQGHTEAFF
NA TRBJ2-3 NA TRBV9 TGTGCCAGCAGCGTAGAGGCTGGATCGAGCACAGATACGCAGTATTTT CASSVEAGSSTDTQYF
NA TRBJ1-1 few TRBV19 TGTGCCAGTAGTACCGGGGTGGGGGGTGCGAACACTGAAGCTTTCTTT CASSTGVGGANTEAFF
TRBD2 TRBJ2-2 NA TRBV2 TGTGCCACCCGGGGGCGACTAGCGGGGACCCCCGGGGAGCTGTTTTTT CATRGRLAGTPGELFF
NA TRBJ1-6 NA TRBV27 TGTGCCAGCAGTTTAGGAGGGTATAATTCACCCCTCCACTTT CASSLGGYNSPLHF
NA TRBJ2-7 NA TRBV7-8 TGTGCCAGCAGCTTGGCTACCCAAACGACCTACGAGCAGTACTTC CASSLATQTTYEQYF
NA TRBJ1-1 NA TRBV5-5 TGTGCCAGCAGTTTTTCGGGACGGATGAACACTGAAGCTTTCTTT CASSFSGRMNTEAFF
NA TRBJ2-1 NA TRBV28 TGTGCCAGCAGCGACACACGAAGGAATGAGCAGTTCTTC CASSDTRRNEQFF
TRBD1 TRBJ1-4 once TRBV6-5 TGTGCCAGCAGTTTGGCAGGGGGATCTAATGAAAAACTGTTTTTT CASSLAGGSNEKLFF
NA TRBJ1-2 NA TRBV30 TGTGCCTGGAGTGTACCGGGGTACGGCTACACCTTC CAWSVPGYGYTF
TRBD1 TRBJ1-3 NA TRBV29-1 TGCAGCTTCAGGGGGCTAGGAGGAAACACCATATATTTT CSFRGLGGNTIYF
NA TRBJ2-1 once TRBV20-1 TGCAGTGCTAGAACAGACAATGAGCAGTTCTTC CSARTDNEQFF
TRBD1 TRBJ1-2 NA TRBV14 TGTGCCAGCAGCCGCGGACAGGGGGTTTATGGCTACACCTTC CASSRGQGVYGYTF
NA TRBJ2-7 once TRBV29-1 TGCAGCGTTGAGCTCCCGGGACATCGCTACGAGCAGTACTTC CSVELPGHRYEQYF
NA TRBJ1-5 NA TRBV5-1 TGCGCCAGCAGCTTGTCAGGGATTAGCAATCAGCCCCAGCATTTT CASSLSGISNQPQHF
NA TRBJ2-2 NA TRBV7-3 TGTGCCAGCAGCGTTTTGGGGACCGGGGAGCTGTTTTTT CASSVLGTGELFF
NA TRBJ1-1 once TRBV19 TGTGCCAGCACAGCACAGGCGATTACGAACACTGAAGCTTTCTTT CASTAQAITNTEAFF
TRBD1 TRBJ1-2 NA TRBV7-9 TGTGCCAGCAGCTTACGGGGGACAGGGGGAAGAGGCTACACCTTC CASSLRGTGGRGYTF
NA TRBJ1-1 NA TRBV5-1 TGCGCCAGCAGCGAAACCGGCGAGAACACTGAAGCTTTCTTT CASSETGENTEAFF
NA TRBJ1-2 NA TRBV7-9 TGTGCCAGCAGCCCAGCAGGGCGGGCTAACTATGGCTACACCTTC CASSPAGRANYGYTF
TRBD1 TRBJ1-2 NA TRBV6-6 TGTGCCAGCAGTTACCCGGGACAGGCCCTTAACTATGGCTACACCTTC CASSYPGQALNYGYTF
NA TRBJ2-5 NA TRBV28 TGTGCCAGCAGTTCAAATTACAGGGGACTCATTGAGACCCAGTACTTC CASSSNYRGLIETQYF